This T cell receptor beta chain was profiled in a study of blood T cell repertoires in COVID-19. Turning to the study itself: The United States, Italy and Spain were the sources of the acute and convalescent COVID-19 samples.

J gave up 6 bases and V 2 bases, and 8 bases lay outside the gene matches. The germline gives CDR1 MNHNY, CDR2 SVGAGI (reference sequence). The CDR3 runs to 16 residues. The data were produced by immunoSEQ multiplex PCR, yet TCRdb's version contains in-frame clones alone and is incomplete. The table lists more than 300,000 clones, 88% of them singletons, with approximately 1.2% in the top ten. Individuals aged roughly 18 to 95 years were recruited from about two dozen US areas. Self-reported history from a screening survey and questionnaire set each donor's cohort. The gene calls are TRBV6-6 and TRBJ2-2; the match to TRBD1 covers 8 bases. Sequencing used PBMCs or T cells enriched from blood (not recorded which). The TCR originated in a woman aged 18-35 years who had recovered from COVID-19. CDR3 residues: CASSYPGQVVSGELFF. The DNA for the CDR3 is TGTGCCAGCAGTTACCCGGGACAGGTCGTCTCCGGGGAGCTGTTTTTT.